These 30 T cell receptor beta chains originate from one sample sequenced in a study of PD-L1 blockade in urothelial cancer. Repertoires were generated with immunoSEQ multiplex PCR, while TCRdb's copy carries only in-frame clones and drops some. The table lists tens of thousands of clones, around 84% of them singletons. Source: PBMCs, taken around atezolizumab (anti-PD-L1) treatment. The receptor set was obtained from a man in his sixties or seventies with urothelial cancer.

The table lists this clone with a count of one. The rearrangement joins TRBV6-6 to TRBJ2-3, with 12 bases identical to TRBD2. Germline CDR1 and CDR2: MNHNY and SVGAGI (reference sequence). This CDR3 is 16 amino acids long. With V trimmed by 6 bases and J by 0 bases, 4 bases remained unmatched. CDR3 DNA sequence: TGTGCCAGCAGCCGGACTAGCGGGGCTAGCACAGATACGCAGTATTTT. Protein: CASSRTSGASTDTQYF.

The rearrangement joins TRBV6-5 to TRBJ2-7; TRBD1 matches 8 bases. V was clipped by 6 bases and J by 6 bases; unmatched bases: 7. This CDR3 is 13 amino acids long. CDR1 and CDR2 from the germline V gene are MNHEY and SVGAGI. CDR3 loop: CASSLRGQGEQYF. CDR3 DNA sequence: TGTGCCAGCAGCCTCAGGGGGCAGGGCGAGCAGTACTTC.

This clone was picked up a small number of times. This chain uses TRBV2 with TRBJ2-7, with D maybe TRBD1 (5 bases). The length of the CDR3 is 13 residues. Trimming pared 7 bases from V and 3 bases from J, leaving 13 bases between. The germline gives CDR1 SNHLY, CDR2 FYNNEI. The DNA of the CDR3 is TGTGCCAGCATTCAAAGGGGCGACTACGAGCAGTACTTC. Its protein product is CASIQRGDYEQYF.

This clone has a single count. The rearrangement links TRBV6-1 to TRBJ1-2, with D perhaps matching TRBD1 (5 bases). Per germline, CDR1 MNHNS and CDR2 SASEGT. V lost 8 bases, J lost 0 bases, and 13 bases lay in between. This CDR3 comprises 14 residues. The DNA for the CDR3 is TGTGCCAGCCGGCGGGACGGGACTAACTATGGCTACACCTTC. Protein product: CASRRDGTNYGYTF.

The chain is built from TRBV28 and TRBJ2-1; 13 nucleotides line up with TRBD2. V shed 2 bases and J 5 bases; nucleotides not matched to a gene: 15. Germline V CDR1 and CDR2: MDHEN, SYDVKM. This CDR3 has 20 amino acids. This CDR3 is CASSLRGLAGAPGSNNEQFF. The DNA for the CDR3 is TGTGCCAGCAGTTTAAGAGGACTAGCGGGAGCCCCGGGGTCTAACAATGAGCAGTTCTTC.

This clone appeared a few times. The chain couples TRBV18 to TRBJ2-5, with no clear D. Germline V CDR1 and CDR2: KGHSH, LQKENI. There are 17 residues in the CDR3. The germline V and J ends were trimmed by 2 bases and 3 bases, with 19 bases remaining between them. CDR3 DNA sequence: TGTGCCAGCTCACCAATGTTAGCCCGGCTCCCAAAAGAGACCCAGTACTTC. Encoded protein: CASSPMLARLPKETQYF.

The V call is TRBV7-9, the J call TRBJ2-7; TRBD1 might be the D (5 bases). Germline CDR1 and CDR2: SEHNR and FQNEAQ (reference sequence). Trimming cost V 1 base and J 5 bases, with 6 bases left between them. This CDR3 has 12 residues. The DNA for the CDR3 is TGTGCCAGCAGCTTAGGGGGCCACGAGCAGTACTTC. It specifies CASSLGGHEQYF.

This chain connects TRBV27 to TRBJ2-1, with 7 nucleotides matching TRBD1. Trimming at V came to 3 bases and at J to 9 bases, leaving 5 bases not matched to a gene. This CDR3 has 13 amino acids. The germline CDR1 and CDR2 sequences are MNHEY and SMNVEV (reference sequence). This CDR3 reads CASSLSWDSEQFF. In DNA, the CDR3 is TGTGCCAGCAGTTTGTCCTGGGACAGTGAGCAGTTCTTC.

This clone showed up just once. The V gene is TRBV13, the J gene TRBJ1-2, with TRBD1 matching over 7 bases. V trimming: 1 base; J trimming: 3 bases; junction bases outside the gene matches: 5. The germline gives CDR1 PRHDT, CDR2 FYEKMQ (reference sequence). CDR3 length: 15 amino acids. The CDR3 protein is CASSLEQGGYYGYTF. The CDR3 region has the DNA TGTGCCAGCAGCTTAGAGCAGGGGGGATACTATGGCTACACCTTC.

J is TRBJ1-5 and V is TRBV5-8; D remains ambiguous. Trimming removed 0 bases at V and 2 bases at J, with 6 bases between. Germline V gene sequence: CDR1 SGHTS, CDR2 YDEGEE. The CDR3 is 14 amino acids. CDR3 sequence: CASSLDPGNQPQHF. The DNA of the CDR3 is TGTGCCAGCAGCTTGGACCCGGGCAATCAGCCCCAGCATTTT.

In this sample, this clone turned up once. J is TRBJ2-7 and V is TRBV4-1, with 9 bases identical to TRBD1. The length of the CDR3 is 16 residues. V was pared by 1 base and J by 4 bases, with 8 bases of the junction left unmatched. CDR1 is MGHRA and CDR2 is YSYEKL in the germline V gene. DNA for the CDR3: TGCGCCAGCAGCCAAGTCGGGCGGACAGGGGCTTACGAGCAGTACTTC. Its translation: CASSQVGRTGAYEQYF.

The V and J genes are TRBV7-9 and TRBJ1-4; no firm D call. The length of the CDR3 is 12 residues. Germline V gene lookup returns CDR1 SEHNR and CDR2 FQNEAQ (reference sequence). V lost 1 base to trimming and J lost 10 bases, with 7 bases between them. CDR3 in DNA: TGTGCCAGCAGCTTAGATCCACTAAAACTGTTTTTT. Amino acids: CASSLDPLKLFF.

This chain uses TRBV10-1 with TRBJ2-1, with 9 bases that match TRBD2. Germline-derived CDR1 and CDR2 are WNHNN and SYGVQD (reference sequence). CDR3 length: 16 residues. Unmatched junction bases numbered 2, after V lost 0 bases and J lost 2 bases. As DNA, the CDR3 is TGCGCCAGCAGTGAGTCGCGCGGGAGGGCCTACAATGAGCAGTTCTTC. The encoded protein is CASSESRGRAYNEQFF.

The genes are TRBV27 and TRBJ2-3; 11 nucleotides agree with TRBD2. CDR3 length equals 16 residues. Looked up from germline, CDR1 is MNHEY and CDR2 is SMNVEV (reference sequence). J was trimmed by 5 bases and V by 6 bases; bases with no gene match: 10. DNA for the CDR3: TGTGCCAGCAGATTGACTAGCGGGGTTCTTGGAGATACGCAGTATTTT. Protein sequence: CASRLTSGVLGDTQYF.

The CDR3 bases are TGTGCCAGCAGCCCGACCCGGGACAGTCGTCCGTACTTC. The encoded protein is CASSPTRDSRPYF. V gene TRBV7-7 combines with J gene TRBJ2-7; 7 positions agree with TRBD1. Losses at the gene ends were 5 bases for V and 12 bases for J; bases not matched to a gene: 13. The CDR3 length is 13 residues. Germline V gene sequence: CDR1 SSHAT, CDR2 FNYEAQ (reference sequence).

The genes are TRBV6-6 and TRBJ2-7; 7 bases match TRBD1. Germline V gives CDR1 MNHNY, CDR2 SVGAGI (reference sequence). Trimming at V came to 8 bases and at J to 0 bases, leaving 7 bases not matched to a gene. The CDR3 covers 14 residues. The CDR3 coding sequence is TGTGCCAGCCTCGGACAGGTCTACTCCTACGAGCAGTACTTC. It is translated as CASLGQVYSYEQYF.

This clone occurred once. The chain carries TRBV27 and TRBJ2-2; 7 positions match TRBD2. Germline CDR1 is MNHEY and CDR2 is SMNVEV (reference sequence). The length of the CDR3 is 16 residues. J was trimmed by 5 bases and V by 5 bases; bases with no gene match: 11. CDR3: CASSRNPSGVTGELFF. CDR3 bases: TGTGCCAGCAGTCGAAACCCTAGCGGAGTGACCGGGGAGCTGTTTTTT.

This chain joins TRBV28 and TRBJ2-3, with 10 bases matching TRBD1. Germline V CDR1 and CDR2: MDHEN, SYDVKM. The V and J ends lost 7 bases and 4 bases, in that order; junction bases with no gene match: 11. The CDR3 extends over 16 amino acids. CDR3 sequence reads: CASTPSGTGEADTQYF. In DNA form, the CDR3 reads TGTGCCAGCACTCCATCCGGGACAGGGGAGGCAGATACGCAGTATTTT. Supplemented by reference TRBV28 and TRBJ2-3, the full variable domain reads DVKVTQSSRYLVKRTGEKVFLECVQDMDHENMFWYRQDPGLGLRLIYFSYDVKMKEKGDIPEGYSVSREKKERFSLILESASTNQTSMYLCASTPSGTGEADTQYFGPGTRLTVL.

This sequence joins TRBV13 and TRBJ2-5; 9 bases are a match to TRBD1. V shed 3 bases, J shed 4 bases, and the junction held 3 bases outside the gene matches. CDR3 length equals 14 residues. Germline V gene data show CDR1 as PRHDT and CDR2 as FYEKMQ (reference sequence). CDR3 nucleotide sequence: TGTGCCAGCAGCTTGCGACAGGGGGGAGAGACCCAGTACTTC. Translated: CASSLRQGGETQYF.

The chain carries TRBV7-9 and TRBJ2-3; tentatively, D is TRBD1 (6 bases). V gave up 5 bases and J gave up 3 bases, with 21 bases separating them. Germline V gene lookup returns CDR1 SEHNR and CDR2 FQNEAQ (reference sequence). CDR3 length: 17 residues. CDR3 protein: CASSPRPGVKGTDTQYF. CDR3 nucleotide sequence: TGTGCCAGCAGCCCACGTCCAGGGGTAAAGGGAACAGATACGCAGTATTTT.

The chain combines TRBV28 with TRBJ2-7; 11 positions agree with TRBD2. Germline trimming cut 5 bases from V and 2 bases from J; bases unmatched to any gene: 23. The CDR3 is made up of 21 amino acids. In germline, CDR1 is MDHEN, CDR2 SYDVKM. The DNA for the CDR3 is TGTGCCAGCAGTGATGAATTTACAGGGGCACTAGCGGGAGCCCCAACCTACGAGCAGTACTTC. Translated, it gives CASSDEFTGALAGAPTYEQYF.

J is TRBJ2-5 and V is TRBV9, with TRBD2 as a possible D gene (5 bases). The germline V gene encodes CDR1 SGDLS and CDR2 YYNGEE. V was trimmed by 8 bases and J by 5 bases, leaving 10 bases between them. The CDR3 totals 11 residues. CDR3 sequence reads: CASGREETQYF. The DNA of the CDR3 is TGTGCCAGTGGTAGGGAGGAGACCCAGTACTTC.

This sequence joins TRBV14 and TRBJ2-6, with D unclear. The CDR3 has 16 residues. V was pared by 3 bases and J by 0 bases, with 9 bases between. The germline V gene has CDR1 SGHDN and CDR2 FVKESK. The chain's CDR3 is CASSHLVGSGANVLTF. CDR3 in DNA: TGTGCCAGCAGCCATCTAGTCGGCTCTGGGGCCAACGTCCTGACTTTC.

This clone was seen only a few times. The rearrangement links TRBV29-1 to TRBJ1-1, with D possibly TRBD1 on 5 matching bases. From germline, CDR1 is SQVTM and CDR2 ANQGSEA. CDR3 size: 12 residues. V was shortened by 8 bases and J by 1 base, with 11 bases between the two germline ends. The CDR3, as DNA: TGCAGCTTAAGGACACGGAACACTGAAGCTTTCTTT. It encodes CSLRTRNTEAFF.

V is TRBV6-1 and J is TRBJ2-1, with 11 bases identical to TRBD2. Trimming took 7 bases from V and 8 from J; bases not matched to a gene: 7. The CDR3 is 14 residues long. Per germline, CDR1 MNHNS and CDR2 SASEGT. CDR3 sequence: CASNLAGGADEQFF. CDR3 in DNA: TGTGCCAGCAACCTAGCGGGAGGAGCGGATGAGCAGTTCTTC.

The chain links TRBV9 to TRBJ2-3; the match to TRBD2 covers 13 bases. CDR3 length equals 15 residues. Germline trimming cut 4 bases from V and 3 bases from J; bases unmatched to any gene: 2. CDR1 SGDLS and CDR2 YYNGEE come from the germline V gene. The chain's CDR3 is CASSWTSGSTDTQYF. CDR3 DNA sequence: TGTGCCAGCAGCTGGACTAGCGGGAGTACAGATACGCAGTATTTT. The full variable domain, with the rest looked up from reference TRBV9 and TRBJ2-3, is DSGVTQTPKHLITATGQRVTLRCSPRSGDLSVYWYQQSLDQGLQFLIQYYNGEERAKGNILERFSAQQFPDLHSELNLSSLELGDSALYFCASSWTSGSTDTQYFGPGTRLTVL.

The chain links TRBV10-3 to TRBJ2-7, with 8 bases lining up with TRBD2. Per germline, CDR1 ENHRY and CDR2 SYGVKD. V lost 6 bases and J lost 2; bases outside the gene matches: 3. The CDR3 has 13 residues. CDR3 protein: CAISTSGTYEQYF. For the CDR3, the DNA is TGTGCCATCAGCACTAGCGGAACCTACGAGCAGTACTTC.

The rearrangement joins TRBV5-6 to TRBJ1-1; TRBD1 might be the D (5 bases). The CDR3 runs 14 residues. Trimming cost V 4 bases and J 7 bases, with 17 bases left between them. Germline-derived CDR1 and CDR2 are SGHDT and YYEEEE. The CDR3 DNA reads TGTGCCAGCAGCCTTCAACAGGTCCCTCATGAAGCTTTCTTT. Protein sequence: CASSLQQVPHEAFF.

The chain couples TRBV18 to TRBJ2-1; maybe TRBD1 (5 bases). The V gene lost 2 bases and the J gene lost 3 bases, with 5 bases spanning the gap. Per germline, CDR1 KGHSH and CDR2 LQKENI. The CDR3 length is 13 residues. Here the CDR3 reads CASSPDSYNEQFF. The CDR3 DNA sequence: TGTGCCAGCTCACCAGACAGCTACAATGAGCAGTTCTTC.

This clone was observed a handful of times. This chain connects TRBV6-1 to TRBJ2-1, with 10 bases aligning to TRBD2. Trimming at V came to 7 bases and at J to 4 bases, leaving 7 bases not matched to a gene. The CDR3 totals 15 residues. Germline CDR1 and CDR2: MNHNS and SASEGT. CDR3 sequence reads: CASTQLAGLYNEQFF. CDR3 sequence (DNA): TGTGCCAGCACCCAACTAGCGGGGCTGTACAATGAGCAGTTCTTC.